The source of this T cell receptor beta chain is a study of radiation and T cells in renal cell carcinoma. Study-level results: Without pretreatment biopsies, baseline tumor clonotype presence was undetermined.

This CDR3 has 15 amino acids. Trimming cost V 0 bases and J 3 bases; bases outside gene matches: 3. Germline CDR1 is SGHRS and CDR2 is YFSETQ. Time point specified: blood 2 weeks post-SBRT. Treatment: 15 Gy SBRT to primary tumor, nephrectomy 4 weeks later. Radiation-treated patients gave blood at baseline, week 2 and week 4. The patient's renal cell carcinoma had clear cell pathology. On this clone itself: Its specificity is unknown.

TCRdb's copy holds only in-frame clones and misses some; the assay was immunoSEQ multiplex PCR. The sample gives about 47,000 clones, more than 80% of which show up once; around 30% is in the top ten. V gene TRBV5-1 combines with J gene TRBJ2-7; 10 bases line up with TRBD1. This TCR was recovered from a woman in her 70s with renal cell carcinoma. The sequencing here drew on blood, taken from a patient whose treatment included radiotherapy and nephrectomy. The CDR3 DNA reads as TGCGCCAGCAGCTTGGTAGGGACAGGGGACTACGAGCAGTACTTC. Encoded protein: CASSLVGTGDYEQYF.